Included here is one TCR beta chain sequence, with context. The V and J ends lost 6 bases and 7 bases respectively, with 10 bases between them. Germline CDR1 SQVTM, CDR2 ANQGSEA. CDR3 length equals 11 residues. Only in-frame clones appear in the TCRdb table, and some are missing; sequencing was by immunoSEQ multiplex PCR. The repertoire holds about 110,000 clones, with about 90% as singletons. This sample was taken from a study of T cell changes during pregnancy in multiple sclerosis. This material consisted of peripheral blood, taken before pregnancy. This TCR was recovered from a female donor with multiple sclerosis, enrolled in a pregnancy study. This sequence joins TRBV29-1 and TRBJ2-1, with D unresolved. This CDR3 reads CSVRHGNEQFF. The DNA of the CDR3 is TGCAGCGTGCGGCACGGAAATGAGCAGTTCTTC.